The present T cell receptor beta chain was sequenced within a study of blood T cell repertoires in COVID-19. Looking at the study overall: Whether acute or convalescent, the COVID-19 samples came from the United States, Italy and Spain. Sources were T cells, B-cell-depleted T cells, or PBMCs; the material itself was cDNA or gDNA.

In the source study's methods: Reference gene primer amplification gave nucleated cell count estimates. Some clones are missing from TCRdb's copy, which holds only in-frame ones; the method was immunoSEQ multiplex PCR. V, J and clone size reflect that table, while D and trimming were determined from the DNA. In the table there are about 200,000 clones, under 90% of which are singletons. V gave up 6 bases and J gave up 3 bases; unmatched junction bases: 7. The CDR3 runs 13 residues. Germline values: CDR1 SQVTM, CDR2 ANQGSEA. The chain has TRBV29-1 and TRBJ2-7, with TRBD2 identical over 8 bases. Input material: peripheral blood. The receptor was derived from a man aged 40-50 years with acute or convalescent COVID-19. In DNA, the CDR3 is TGCAGCGTCGTAAGCGGGGGCTACTACGAGCAGTACTTC. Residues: CSVVSGGYYEQYF.